Following are 16 T cell receptor beta chains from one sample sequenced in a study of a mutant IDH1 vaccine in newly diagnosed glioma. The time point was: week 5, during vaccination. Doses consisted of 300 ug of mutant IDH1 20-mer peptide each, paired with topical imiquimod. Which antigens these TCRs recognize remains unknown. Sequencing was performed with immunoSEQ multiplex PCR; in TCRdb, only in-frame clones are kept and a portion is missing. The sample has around 51,000 clones, approximately 78% seen once. The sample consisted of PBMCs, taken from a glioma patient whose treatment included an IDH1 peptide vaccine. These receptors all stem from a woman aged 40 to 50 with glioma.

The chain carries TRBV19 and TRBJ1-2, with 9 bases that match TRBD1. Trimming removed 2 bases from V and 6 bases from J; junction bases left unmatched: 4. Germline loops: CDR1 LNHDA, CDR2 SQIVND (reference sequence). This CDR3 spans 14 amino acids. The CDR3: CASSIWDREDGYTF. CDR3 DNA sequence: TGTGCCAGTAGTATATGGGACAGGGAGGATGGCTACACCTTC.

This sequence joins TRBV14 and TRBJ2-1; TRBD1 or TRBD2 may be the D gene (5 bases each). Germline lookup yields CDR1 SGHDN and CDR2 FVKESK. This CDR3 is built from 14 residues. Between the trimmed V and J ends, which lost 3 bases and 7 bases, there was a span of 13 bases. The CDR3 here is CASSHFGGGNEQFF. The CDR3 coding sequence is TGTGCCAGCAGCCATTTTGGGGGTGGGAATGAGCAGTTCTTC.

The genes are TRBV19 and TRBJ2-5; 10 bases agree with TRBD2. This CDR3 is built from 16 residues. In germline, CDR1 is LNHDA, CDR2 SQIVND (reference sequence). The ends lost 3 bases at V and 8 bases at J; junction bases unmatched: 12. This chain's CDR3 is CASSIMMIASGGTQYF. CDR3 sequence (DNA): TGTGCCAGTAGTATTATGATGATCGCTAGCGGGGGTACCCAGTACTTC.

This chain connects TRBV4-3 to TRBJ1-2; possible D gene TRBD1, 6 bases. Germline CDR1 and CDR2: LGHNA and YSLEER. The length of the CDR3 is 14 residues. The V end lost 1 base, the J end lost 2 bases, and 8 bases lay between the germline ends. CDR3 nucleotides: TGCGCCAGCAGCCAAGGACAGGCCAACTATGGCTACACCTTC. Protein: CASSQGQANYGYTF.

This clone is a singleton in its sample. V is TRBV13 and J is TRBJ1-6; D remains unclear. Trimming took off 5 bases at V and 9 bases at J, with 17 bases between the two ends. This CDR3 spans 15 amino acids. Germline-derived CDR1 and CDR2 are PRHDT and FYEKMQ (reference sequence). The CDR3 region has the DNA TGTGCCAGCAGCACGAGACTGCGAGGCATTTCACCCCTCCACTTT. Translating it yields CASSTRLRGISPLHF.

The gene calls are TRBV19 and TRBJ2-2, with 12 bases fitting TRBD2. The J segment lost 5 bases and the V segment lost 2 bases, leaving 6 bases of the junction unmatched. Germline V lookup: CDR1 LNHDA, CDR2 SQIVND (reference sequence). This CDR3 has 17 amino acids. The CDR3 loop reads CASSILAGGPGTGELFF. For the CDR3, the DNA is TGTGCCAGTAGTATACTAGCGGGGGGGCCGGGGACCGGGGAGCTGTTTTTT.

Points on this clone: Within the sample, other DNA sequences also encode this same CDR3. The chain uses TRBV5-4 and TRBJ2-2; 8 bases are a match to TRBD2. Trimming took 0 bases from V and 6 from J; bases not matched to a gene: 1. Germline CDR1 and CDR2: SGHNT and YYREEE (reference sequence). The CDR3 totals 14 residues. The CDR3 is CASSLGRGAGELFF. The DNA of the CDR3 is TGTGCCAGCAGCTTGGGGCGGGGGGCCGGGGAGCTGTTTTTT.

This clone was counted only a few times. The chain links TRBV29-1 to TRBJ1-1; 8 nucleotides agree with TRBD1. CDR3 length: 14 residues. Germline CDR1 SQVTM, CDR2 ANQGSEA. J lost 1 base, V lost 6 bases, and 7 bases had no gene match. The DNA for the CDR3 is TGCAGCGTGGCGCAGGGGGCGGGGAACACTGAAGCTTTCTTT. It is translated as CSVAQGAGNTEAFF.

The chain joins TRBV19 to TRBJ2-7; 7 bases fit TRBD2. Per germline, CDR1 LNHDA and CDR2 SQIVND (reference sequence). CDR3 length equals 15 residues. V shed 3 bases, J shed 0 bases, and the junction held 5 bases outside the gene matches. CDR3 sequence: CASSIGSGASYEQYF. CDR3 coding DNA: TGTGCCAGTAGTATCGGGAGCGGGGCCTCCTACGAGCAGTACTTC.

V gene TRBV19 combines with J gene TRBJ2-5; 8 positions agree with TRBD2. J was trimmed by 3 bases and V by 6 bases; bases with no gene match: 6. There are 14 residues in the CDR3. CDR1 is LNHDA and CDR2 is SQIVND in the germline V gene (reference sequence). This chain's CDR3 is CASRGRGEEETQYF. The CDR3 DNA reads as TGTGCCAGTAGAGGGCGGGGGGAAGAAGAGACCCAGTACTTC. Looking up the rest from reference TRBV19 and TRBJ2-5 gives the full variable domain: DGGITQSPKYLFRKEGQNVTLSCEQNLNHDAMYWYRQDPGQGLRLIYYSQIVNDFQKGDIAEGYSVSREKKESFPLTVTSAQKNPTAFYLCASRGRGEEETQYFGPGTRLLVL.

The genes are TRBV5-1 and TRBJ2-7, with 8 bases lining up with TRBD2. The CDR3 is 15 residues long. J lost 2 bases, V lost 3 bases, and 7 bases had no gene match. CDR1 is SGHRS and CDR2 is YFSETQ in the germline V gene. This CDR3 is CASSSGLVKTYEQYF. CDR3 sequence (DNA): TGCGCCAGCAGCTCGGGACTAGTAAAGACCTACGAGCAGTACTTC.

This clone was picked up a small number of times. The V call is TRBV7-9, the J call TRBJ1-1; 11 positions match TRBD1. Germline-derived CDR1 and CDR2 are SEHNR and FQNEAQ (reference sequence). The CDR3 consists of 16 residues. The V segment lost 5 bases and the J segment 3 bases; nucleotides outside the gene matches: 8. CDR3 sequence (DNA): TGTGCCAGCAGCCCAGGACAGGGGGCGTTGGACACTGAAGCTTTCTTT. Its protein product is CASSPGQGALDTEAFF.

This clone was recorded a few times. This sequence joins TRBV5-5 and TRBJ1-5, with TRBD1 matching over 7 bases. The junction had 6 bases not matched to a gene; V was cut back by 4 bases and J by 5 bases. Germline V gene sequence: CDR1 SGHKS, CDR2 YYEKEE (reference sequence). This CDR3 spans 14 amino acids. The CDR3 bases are TGTGCCAGCAGCAAGGGGACAGATTATCAGCCCCAGCATTTT. Protein: CASSKGTDYQPQHF. Full variable domain (missing parts from reference TRBV5-5 and TRBJ1-5): DAGVTQSPTHLIKTRGQQVTLRCSPISGHKSVSWYQQVLGQGPQFIFQYYEKEERGRGNFPDRFSARQFPNYSSELNVNALLLGDSALYLCASSKGTDYQPQHFGDGTRLSIL.

This chain's CDR3 is CASSGWGQDGYTF. CDR3 bases: TGCGCCAGCAGTGGCTGGGGTCAGGATGGCTACACCTTC. The V gene is TRBV10-2, the J gene TRBJ1-2, with D hard to call. The germline gives CDR1 WSHSY, CDR2 SAAADI. Trimming stripped 4 bases from V and 6 bases from J, with 12 bases between. This CDR3 is 13 amino acids long.

V gene TRBV6-5 combines with J gene TRBJ1-5, with D tentatively TRBD1 (6 bases). The V gene lost 2 bases and the J gene lost 7 bases, with 15 bases spanning the gap. The CDR3 spans 15 residues. Germline values: CDR1 MNHEY, CDR2 SVGAGI. The CDR3 coding sequence is TGTGCCAGCAGTTACGCAGGGGTGGATAGCCAGCCCCAGCATTTT. This encodes CASSYAGVDSQPQHF.

This chain connects TRBV7-8 to TRBJ1-1; no reliable D call. The V end was cut by 6 bases, the J end by 0 bases, with 8 bases between. The CDR3 runs to 13 residues. Germline CDR1 SGHVS, CDR2 FQNEAQ. The CDR3 spells CASRAMVNTEAFF. CDR3 DNA: TGTGCCAGCAGGGCGATGGTGAACACTGAAGCTTTCTTT.